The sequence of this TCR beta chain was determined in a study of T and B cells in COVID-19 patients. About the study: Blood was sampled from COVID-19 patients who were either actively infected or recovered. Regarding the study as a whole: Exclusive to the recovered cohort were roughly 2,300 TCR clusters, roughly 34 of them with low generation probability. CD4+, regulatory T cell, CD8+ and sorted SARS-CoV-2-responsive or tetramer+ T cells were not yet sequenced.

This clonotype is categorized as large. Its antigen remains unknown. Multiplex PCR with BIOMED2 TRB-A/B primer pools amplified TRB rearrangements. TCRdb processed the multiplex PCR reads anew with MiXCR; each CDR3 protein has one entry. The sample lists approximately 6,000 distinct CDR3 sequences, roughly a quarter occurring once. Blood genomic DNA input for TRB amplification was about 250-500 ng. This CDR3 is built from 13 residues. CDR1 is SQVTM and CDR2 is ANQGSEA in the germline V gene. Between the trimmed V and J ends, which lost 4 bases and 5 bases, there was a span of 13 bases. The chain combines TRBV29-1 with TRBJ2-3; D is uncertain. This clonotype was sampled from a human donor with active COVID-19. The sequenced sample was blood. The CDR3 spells CSVAIKPGDTQYF. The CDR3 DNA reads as TGCAGCGTTGCAATCAAGCCTGGAGATACGCAGTATTTT.